This entry lists 9 T cell receptor beta chains sequenced from one sample in a study of shared clonotypes between healthy human individuals. This table comes from immunoSEQ multiplex PCR, and its TCRdb copy is limited to in-frame clones, with some not included. The sample carries roughly 2 million clones, 85% to 95% recorded once. Sequenced sample: naive CD4+ T cells sorted from blood. Subset denoted: CD45RA+ positively selected. All receptors derive from a man between 18 and 35 years old in good health.

The rearrangement joins TRBV6-1 to TRBJ2-7, with D maybe TRBD1 (6 bases). The CDR3 covers 14 residues. CDR1 and CDR2 (germline): MNHNS, SASEGT. V was pared by 8 bases and J by 4 bases, with 18 bases between. CDR3 protein: CASDIQGKGYEQYF. The CDR3 DNA reads as TGTGCCAGCGACATACAGGGAAAGGGGTACGAGCAGTACTTC.

CDR3 amino acids: CASSGRTGLGYEQYF. The CDR3 coding sequence is TGCGCCAGCAGCGGGAGGACAGGGTTGGGGTACGAGCAGTACTTC. The rearrangement uses TRBV5-1 and TRBJ2-7; TRBD1 aligns across 8 bases. Trimming at V came to 4 bases and at J to 4 bases, leaving 10 bases not matched to a gene. CDR1 SGHRS and CDR2 YFSETQ come from the germline V gene. This CDR3 comprises 15 residues.

The rearrangement joins TRBV6-1 to TRBJ1-6, with D uncertain. V was pared by 0 bases and J by 0 bases, with 6 bases between. CDR1 MNHNS and CDR2 SASEGT come from the germline V gene. This CDR3 comprises 16 residues. The DNA of the CDR3 is TGTGCCAGCAGTGAAGCGGGATTCTCCTATAATTCACCCCTCCACTTT. Its translation: CASSEAGFSYNSPLHF.

This sequence joins TRBV5-4 and TRBJ1-1, with 7 bases identical to TRBD1. V lost 4 bases and J lost 7; bases outside the gene matches: 4. The CDR3 contains 12 residues. The V gene's germline CDR1 is SGHNT and CDR2 YYREEE (reference sequence). The CDR3: CASSQDRLEAFF. The CDR3 bases are TGTGCCAGCAGCCAGGACAGGCTTGAAGCTTTCTTT.

The CDR3 spells CASRAGTTTGELFF. CDR3 bases: TGTGCCAGCAGGGCGGGGACCACTACCGGGGAGCTGTTTTTT. The chain combines TRBV6-5 with TRBJ2-2, with D possibly TRBD2 on 6 matching bases. V shed 6 bases and J shed 5 bases, with 13 bases lying between them. Germline V lookup: CDR1 MNHEY, CDR2 SVGAGI. The CDR3 is made up of 14 amino acids.

As to this clone: This sample includes further DNA sequences coding for the same CDR3. The chain links TRBV18 to TRBJ2-2; D gene ambiguous. From germline, CDR1 is KGHSH and CDR2 LQKENI. The CDR3 loop spans 13 amino acids. The V end was cut by 3 bases, the J end by 2 bases, with 4 bases between. Here the CDR3 reads CASSPLNTGELFF. The CDR3 region has the DNA TGTGCCAGCTCACCCTTAAACACCGGGGAGCTGTTTTTT.

The chain recombines TRBV7-9 with TRBJ1-6; 7 positions agree with TRBD1. Germline values: CDR1 SEHNR, CDR2 FQNEAQ (reference sequence). The CDR3 runs 14 residues. J gave up 8 bases and V 3 bases, and 4 bases lay outside the gene matches. CDR3 DNA: TGTGCCAGCAGCTTGGGACAGACGGATTCACCCCTCCACTTT. It specifies CASSLGQTDSPLHF.

The chain recombines TRBV6-5 with TRBJ1-2; D is perhaps TRBD1 (6 bases). CDR3 length: 13 residues. In germline, CDR1 is MNHEY, CDR2 SVGAGI. The V end was cut by 7 bases, the J end by 7 bases, with 16 bases between. The CDR3 is CASTVDRTSGYTF. The CDR3 region has the DNA TGTGCCAGCACCGTCGACAGGACTTCTGGCTACACCTTC.

CDR3 sequence reads: CASSPDSGRFSYEQYF. The CDR3 bases are TGCGCCAGCAGCCCGGATAGCGGGAGGTTCTCCTACGAGCAGTACTTC. This chain links TRBV5-1 with TRBJ2-7; 10 nucleotides match TRBD2. With 4 bases clipped from V and 0 bases from J, the junction kept 7 bases outside the gene matches. Per germline, CDR1 SGHRS and CDR2 YFSETQ. This CDR3 has 16 amino acids.